The present T cell receptor (beta chain) was sequenced within a study of T cell changes during pregnancy in multiple sclerosis. Profiled with immunoSEQ multiplex PCR; TCRdb holds only in-frame clones, not every one. The table records 65,000 to 80,000 clones, about nine tenths of them present only once. Germline assignment: CDR1 LNHDA and CDR2 SQIVND (reference sequence). CDR3 length equals 13 residues. The germline V and J ends were trimmed by 5 bases and 7 bases, with 12 bases remaining between them. The chain links TRBV19 to TRBJ1-5; perhaps TRBD1 as D (6 bases). Specimen: peripheral blood, collected in the third trimester of pregnancy. This clonotype was obtained from a female donor with multiple sclerosis, enrolled in a pregnancy study. In DNA form, the CDR3 reads TGTGCCAGTAGTCTTTACAGGGCCCAGCCCCAGCATTTT. Protein sequence: CASSLYRAQPQHF.